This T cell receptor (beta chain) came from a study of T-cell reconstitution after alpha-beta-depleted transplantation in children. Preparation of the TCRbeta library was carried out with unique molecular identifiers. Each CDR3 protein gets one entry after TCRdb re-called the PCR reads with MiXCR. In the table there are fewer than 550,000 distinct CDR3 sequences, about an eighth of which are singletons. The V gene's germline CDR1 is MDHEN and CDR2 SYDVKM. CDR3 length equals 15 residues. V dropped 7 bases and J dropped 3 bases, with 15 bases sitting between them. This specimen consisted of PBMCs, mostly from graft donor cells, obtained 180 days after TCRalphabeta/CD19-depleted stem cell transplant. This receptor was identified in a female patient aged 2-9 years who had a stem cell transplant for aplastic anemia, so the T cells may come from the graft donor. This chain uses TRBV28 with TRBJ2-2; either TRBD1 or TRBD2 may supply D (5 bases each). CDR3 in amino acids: CASIREGQYTGELFF. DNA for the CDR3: TGTGCCAGCATCCGAGAGGGGCAGTACACCGGGGAGCTGTTTTTT.